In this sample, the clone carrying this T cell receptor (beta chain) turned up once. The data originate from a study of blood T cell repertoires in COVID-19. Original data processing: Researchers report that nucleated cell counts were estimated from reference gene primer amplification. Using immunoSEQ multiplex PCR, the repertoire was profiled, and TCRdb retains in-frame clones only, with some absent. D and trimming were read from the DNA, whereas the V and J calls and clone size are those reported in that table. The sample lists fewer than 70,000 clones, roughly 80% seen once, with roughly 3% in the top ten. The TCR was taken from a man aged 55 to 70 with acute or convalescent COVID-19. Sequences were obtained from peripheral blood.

Here the CDR3 reads CASSLTGTGELFF. CDR3 DNA: TGTGCCAGCAGTTTGACAGGCACCGGGGAGCTGTTTTTT. The gene calls are TRBV2 and TRBJ2-2, with D possibly TRBD1 on 6 matching bases. CDR1 is SNHLY and CDR2 is FYNNEI in the germline V gene. CDR3 length equals 13 residues. The ends were cut back, 5 bases at V and 4 bases at J, with 8 bases in the middle.